This TCR beta chain was obtained from a study of T cell changes during pregnancy in multiple sclerosis. The repertoire was sequenced with immunoSEQ multiplex PCR; TCRdb's copy has only in-frame clones and lacks some. The repertoire includes about 40,000 clones, approximately 88% of them detected once, and 1.2% sits in the top ten. Trimming left V 2 bases short and J 3 bases short, with 16 bases between. The V gene's germline CDR1 is MNHEY and CDR2 SVGAGI. This CDR3 is built from 16 residues. This material consisted of CD4+ T cells from peripheral blood mononuclear cells, taken before pregnancy. V is TRBV6-5 and J is TRBJ1-2; tentative D call: TRBD1 (6 bases). The sequence was collected from a female donor with multiple sclerosis, enrolled in a pregnancy study. The CDR3 DNA is TGTGCCAGCAGTTACCCAGGGGTTGGTTCTTACTATGGCTACACCTTC. This translates into CASSYPGVGSYYGYTF.